The sequence of this TCR beta chain was determined in a study of T cells after yellow fever vaccination. The table lists this clonotype with many counts. Germline V gene data show CDR1 as DFQATT and CDR2 as SNEGSKA (reference sequence). The CDR3 extends over 15 amino acids. Trimming took off 6 bases at V and 1 base at J, with 19 bases between the two ends. TCRdb re-analysed the 5' RACE reads in MiXCR, keeping a single row per CDR3 protein. The table has about 180,000 distinct CDR3 sequences, approximately 6.2% seen once; the top ten hold less than 3%. The chain links TRBV20-1 to TRBJ2-7, with D possibly called TRBD1 or TRBD2 (5 bases each). This receptor was identified in a man aged 18 to 35 who received the YFV17D yellow fever vaccine. The sequenced sample was CD4+ T cells sorted from PBMCs, obtained on the day of the first yellow fever vaccination. This chain's CDR3 is CSAQGAQRSSYEQYF. The CDR3, as DNA: TGCAGTGCCCAAGGGGCCCAGCGGTCTTCCTACGAGCAGTACTTC.